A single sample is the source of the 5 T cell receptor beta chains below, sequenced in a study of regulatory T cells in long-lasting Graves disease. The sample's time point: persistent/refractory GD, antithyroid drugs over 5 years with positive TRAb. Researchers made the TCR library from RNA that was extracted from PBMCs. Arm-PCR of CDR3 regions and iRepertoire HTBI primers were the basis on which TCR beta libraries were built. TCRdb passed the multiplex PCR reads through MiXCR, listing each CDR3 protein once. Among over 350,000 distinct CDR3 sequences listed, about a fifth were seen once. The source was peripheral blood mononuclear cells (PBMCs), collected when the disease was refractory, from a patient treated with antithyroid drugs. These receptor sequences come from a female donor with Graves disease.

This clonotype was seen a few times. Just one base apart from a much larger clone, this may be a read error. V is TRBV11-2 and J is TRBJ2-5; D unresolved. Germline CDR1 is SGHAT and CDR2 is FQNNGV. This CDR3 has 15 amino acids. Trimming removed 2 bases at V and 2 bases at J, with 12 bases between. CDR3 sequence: CASSLLRTLQETQYF. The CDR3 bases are TGTGCCAGCAGCTTACTTAGGACGCTGCAAGAGACCCAGTACTTC.

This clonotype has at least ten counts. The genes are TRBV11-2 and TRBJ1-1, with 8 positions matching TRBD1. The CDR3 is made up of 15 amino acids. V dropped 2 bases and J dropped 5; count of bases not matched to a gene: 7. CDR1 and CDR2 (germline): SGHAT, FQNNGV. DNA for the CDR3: TGTGCCAGCAGCTTACTAGGACAGGGTCGTACTGAAGCTTTCTTT. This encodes CASSLLGQGRTEAFF.

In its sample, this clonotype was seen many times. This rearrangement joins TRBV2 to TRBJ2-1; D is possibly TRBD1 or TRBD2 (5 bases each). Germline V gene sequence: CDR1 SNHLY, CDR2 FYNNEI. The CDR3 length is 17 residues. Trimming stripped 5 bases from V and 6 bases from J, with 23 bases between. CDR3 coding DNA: TGTGCCAGCAGTTCCGCGACCGGGACCCACGAGGGCAATGAGCAGTTCTTC. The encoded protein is CASSSATGTHEGNEQFF.

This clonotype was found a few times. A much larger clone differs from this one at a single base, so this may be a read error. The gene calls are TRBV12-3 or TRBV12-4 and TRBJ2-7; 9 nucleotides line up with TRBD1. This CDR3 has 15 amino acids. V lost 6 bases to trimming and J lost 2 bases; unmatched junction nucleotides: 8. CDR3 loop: CASSHRTGDTYEQYF. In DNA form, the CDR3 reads TGTGCCAGCAGCCATCGGACAGGGGATACCTACGAGCAGTACTTC.

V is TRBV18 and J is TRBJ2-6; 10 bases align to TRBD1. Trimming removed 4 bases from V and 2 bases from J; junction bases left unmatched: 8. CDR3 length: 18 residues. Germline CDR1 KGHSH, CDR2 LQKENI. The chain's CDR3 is CASSRIPGQGTGANVLTF. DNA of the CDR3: TGTGCCAGCTCACGTATCCCGGGACAGGGGACTGGGGCCAACGTCCTGACTTTC.